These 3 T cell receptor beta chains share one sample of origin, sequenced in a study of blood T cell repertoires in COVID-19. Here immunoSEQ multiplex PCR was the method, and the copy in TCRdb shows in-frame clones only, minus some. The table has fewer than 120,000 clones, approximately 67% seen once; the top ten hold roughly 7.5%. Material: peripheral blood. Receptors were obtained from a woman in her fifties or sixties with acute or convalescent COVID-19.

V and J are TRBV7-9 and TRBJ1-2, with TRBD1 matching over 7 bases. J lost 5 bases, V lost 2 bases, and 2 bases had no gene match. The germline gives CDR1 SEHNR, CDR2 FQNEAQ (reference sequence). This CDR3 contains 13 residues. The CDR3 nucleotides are TGTGCCAGCAGCTTACAACAGGGGTATGGCTACACCTTC. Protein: CASSLQQGYGYTF.

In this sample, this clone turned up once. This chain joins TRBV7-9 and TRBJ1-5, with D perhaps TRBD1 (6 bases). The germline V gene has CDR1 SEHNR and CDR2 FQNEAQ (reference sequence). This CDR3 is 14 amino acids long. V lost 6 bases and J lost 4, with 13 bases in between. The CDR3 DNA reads TGTGCCAGCAGTCAGGGGTTAGGGAATCAGCCCCAGCATTTT. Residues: CASSQGLGNQPQHF.

CDR3 protein: CASSGGTGENTEAFF. DNA of the CDR3: TGCGCCAGCAGCGGAGGGACAGGGGAGAACACTGAAGCTTTCTTT. The chain employs TRBV5-1 and TRBJ1-1, with TRBD1 identical over 10 bases. V dropped 4 bases and J dropped 1; count of bases not matched to a gene: 4. The length of the CDR3 is 15 residues. CDR1 is SGHRS and CDR2 is YFSETQ in the germline V gene. The full variable domain, its missing parts supplied by reference TRBV5-1 and TRBJ1-1, is KAGVTQTPRYLIKTRGQQVTLSCSPISGHRSVSWYQQTPGQGLQFLFEYFSETQRNKGNFPGRFSGRQFSNSRSEMNVSTLELGDSALYLCASSGGTGENTEAFFGQGTRLTVV.